This TCR beta chain was obtained from a study of T-cell reconstitution after alpha-beta-depleted transplantation in children. Study-level points and caveats: It was surviving recipient T cells and thymic progenitors that gave some patients high TCRbeta diversity at day 60. One year post-transplant, T-cell counts and diversity were largely derived from T cells produced anew. Several hundred expanded graft clones reportedly supplied alpha-beta T cells about two months after transplant.

Unique molecular identifiers were incorporated when the TCRbeta library was constructed. MiXCR, applied by TCRdb to the PCR reads, yields one record per CDR3 protein. The table shows around 76,000 distinct CDR3 sequences, with about a sixth occurring only once. This clonotype was picked up a small number of times. Its antigen remains unknown. The CDR3 is made up of 15 amino acids. Germline V gene lookup returns CDR1 MNHEY and CDR2 SMNVEV (reference sequence). V lost 2 bases and J lost 1; bases outside the gene matches: 5. This clonotype was sampled from a male patient aged 2-15 years who had a stem cell transplant for acute lymphoblastic leukemia, so the T cells may come from the graft donor. The chain combines TRBV27 with TRBJ2-7; 7 bases are a match to TRBD2. Sequenced here: PBMCs, mostly from graft donor cells, sampled 360 days after TCRalphabeta/CD19-depleted stem cell transplant. The DNA of the CDR3 is TGTGCCAGCAGTTTAGGCGGGGGTTGGTCCTACGAGCAGTACTTC. Translating gives CASSLGGGWSYEQYF.